The rows below give T cell receptor beta chains drawn from one sample of a study of T cell responses to AZD1222 COVID-19 vaccine. This table comes from immunoSEQ multiplex PCR, and its TCRdb copy is limited to in-frame clones, with some not included. Here the sample spans 160,000 or so clones, around nine tenths being singletons. The sample was peripheral blood, taken on day 0 of AZD1222 vaccination. These receptors were taken from an adult in good health. CDR3s include the opening cysteine and the closing phenylalanine or tryptophan. D genes are given only for firm matches. Size is stated for part of the rows, as once, few or many counts, or as a class when the clone is expanded.

j_call d_call v_call clone_size cdr3_aa cdr3_nt
TRBJ1-1 . TRBV19 . CASKEAAREAFF TGTGCCAGTAAAGAGGCTGCGCGAGAAGCTTTCTTT
TRBJ1-1 . TRBV6-5 . CASGFLGARDTEAFF TGTGCCAGCGGGTTTTTGGGTGCGAGGGACACTGAAGCTTTCTTT
TRBJ2-5 . TRBV7-9 . CASSLNHQETQYF TGTGCCAGCAGCTTGAACCACCAAGAGACCCAGTACTTC
TRBJ1-1 . TRBV28 few CASSSHPGGNTEAFF TGTGCCAGCAGTTCCCACCCGGGCGGGAACACTGAAGCTTTCTTT
TRBJ2-3 . TRBV2 . CASTARSTDTQYF TGTGCCAGCACCGCCCGAAGCACAGATACGCAGTATTTT
TRBJ1-2 . TRBV24-1 . CATSLQGNHGYTF TGTGCCACCAGCCTCCAGGGAAACCATGGCTACACCTTC
TRBJ1-5 . TRBV5-6 . CASSLRPGSGQPQHF TGTGCCAGCAGCTTGAGGCCAGGGAGCGGTCAGCCCCAGCATTTT
TRBJ2-5 TRBD2 TRBV7-2 . CASSFEIGGQETQYF TGTGCCAGCAGCTTCGAGATCGGGGGGCAAGAGACCCAGTACTTC
TRBJ2-3 . TRBV7-9 . CASSFGATADTQYF TGTGCCAGCAGCTTTGGTGCCACAGCCGATACGCAGTATTTT
TRBJ1-2 . TRBV10-3 . CAISGPADNYGYTF TGTGCCATCAGTGGACCCGCTGATAACTATGGCTACACCTTC
TRBJ1-5 . TRBV2 . CASSEGRQPNQPQHF TGTGCCAGCAGTGAAGGGCGGCAACCTAATCAGCCCCAGCATTTT
TRBJ1-1 . TRBV10-2 . CASRNRGAGLGAFF TGCGCCAGCAGGAACCGGGGGGCTGGATTGGGAGCTTTCTTT
TRBJ1-2 . TRBV4-3 . CASSQEWRGNYGYTF TGCGCCAGCAGCCAAGAGTGGAGGGGAAACTATGGCTACACCTTC
TRBJ2-7 . TRBV15 . CATSRGAEWDF TGTGCCACCAGCAGAGGGGCGGAATGGGACTTC
TRBJ2-1 . TRBV7-8 . CASSLTGGNNEQFF TGTGCCAGCAGCTTAACGGGCGGAAACAATGAGCAGTTCTTC
TRBJ1-1 TRBD1 TRBV15 once CATSSGPGTGGKGTEAFF TGTGCCACCAGCAGTGGTCCCGGGACAGGGGGTAAGGGCACTGAAGCTTTCTTT
TRBJ2-3 . TRBV7-3 . CASSLTVFRQTPPDTQYF TGTGCCAGCAGCTTAACGGTTTTTAGGCAGACCCCCCCAGATACGCAGTATTTT
TRBJ2-2 TRBD2 TRBV15 . CATSSFGRLAGGTGELFF TGTGCCACCAGCAGTTTCGGCAGACTAGCGGGAGGTACCGGGGAGCTGTTTTTT
TRBJ1-6 . TRBV19 . CASSIGQALNSPLHF TGTGCCAGTAGTATAGGGCAGGCACTTAATTCACCCCTCCACTTT
TRBJ1-1 . TRBV12-3/TRBV12-4 . CASSPPGGPMAFF TGTGCCAGCAGTCCGCCGGGAGGGCCCATGGCTTTCTTT
TRBJ2-7 . TRBV1 . CTSSPPFVTYEQYF TGCACCAGCAGCCCGCCGTTCGTAACCTACGAGCAGTACTTC
TRBJ1-3 . TRBV7-9 . CASSQAGLDF TGTGCCAGCAGCCAAGCCGGACTGGATTTT
TRBJ1-5 . TRBV27 . CASSLSYGKDQPQHF TGTGCCAGCAGTTTATCTTACGGGAAGGATCAGCCCCAGCATTTT
TRBJ2-1 TRBD1 TRBV11-1 . CASSVARTGYNEQFF TGTGCCAGCAGCGTCGCCCGGACAGGGTACAATGAGCAGTTCTTC
TRBJ1-1 . TRBV28 few CASRISGTNTEAFF TGTGCCAGCAGGATCTCAGGAACTAACACTGAAGCTTTCTTT
TRBJ1-5 . TRBV2 once CASSEEMAVPHF TGTGCCAGCAGTGAAGAGATGGCGGTTCCCCATTTT
TRBJ2-2 TRBD1 TRBV9 . CASSWDSNTGELFF TGTGCCAGCAGCTGGGACAGTAACACCGGGGAGCTGTTTTTT
TRBJ2-1 . TRBV6-5 . CASSYSGMGEQFF TGTGCCAGCAGTTACTCTGGAATGGGTGAGCAGTTCTTC
TRBJ1-1 . TRBV2 once CASSEVVNTEAFF TGTGCCAGCAGTGAAGTGGTGAACACTGAAGCTTTCTTT
TRBJ2-3 TRBD2 TRBV7-9 once CASSFDTSGRIGTDTQYF TGTGCCAGCAGCTTTGACACTAGCGGGAGGATCGGCACAGATACGCAGTATTTT